The rows below give T cell receptor beta chains drawn from one sample of a study of CD8 T cells in Susac syndrome. TCRdb reprocessed the immunoSEQ multiplex PCR reads via MiXCR and lists one record per CDR3 protein. Among approximately 190,000 distinct CDR3 sequences, 95% were seen once, and the ten largest hold around 0.16%. The specimen sequenced was CD8+ T cells from PBMCs. These receptors were taken from a human donor with Susac syndrome. Each CDR3 is given with its conserved first and last residue. Fields, in order: J gene, V gene, CDR3 protein.

TRBJ1-1 TRBV16 CASSPMGSGAGTEAFF
TRBJ2-5 TRBV7-8 CASSSRTQTARETQYF
TRBJ2-7 TRBV11-2 CASSIGQGYYEQYF
TRBJ1-1 TRBV5-1 CASSLTRSTEAFF
TRBJ1-1 TRBV19 CASRQAGSGTEAFF
TRBJ2-4 TRBV19 CASTQGQGESAKNIQYF
TRBJ2-5 TRBV18 CASSPLSGYRTQYF
TRBJ2-5 TRBV14 CASSQERQSEETQYF
TRBJ1-1 TRBV5-1 CASSPWGQTNTEAFF
TRBJ1-4 TRBV9 CASSTGGATNEKLFF
TRBJ2-1 TRBV20-1 CSARTMSFGLRGSNEQFF
TRBJ1-1 TRBV9 CASSVGGFGTEAFF
TRBJ2-2 TRBV5-6 CASSGTAGELAGELFF
TRBJ2-7 TRBV29-1 CSAEGTGTYEQYF
TRBJ2-1 TRBV5-1 CASSLGTAYNEQFF
TRBJ1-1 TRBV12-3/TRBV12-4 CASSLGQGMNTEAFF
TRBJ2-7 TRBV7-9 CASSSKTDPYEQYF
TRBJ2-3 TRBV7-9 CASSLETGSDTQYF
TRBJ2-7 TRBV6-2/TRBV6-3 CASSYSEGAYEQYF
TRBJ2-1 TRBV9 CASSPRTSGRLEQFF
TRBJ1-3 TRBV9 CASSVNENTIYF
TRBJ2-5 TRBV5-1 CASSLNPRETQYF
TRBJ1-5 TRBV2 CASSSQGSNQPQHF
TRBJ2-1 TRBV11-2 CASSLRQGAWYNEQFF
TRBJ2-7 TRBV12-3/TRBV12-4 CASSLAFYEQYF
TRBJ1-1 TRBV19 CASSSRFGSIGFLGYPEAFF
TRBJ2-5 TRBV9 CASSGGETQYF
TRBJ1-2 TRBV2 CASSELDGDGYTF
TRBJ2-7 TRBV29-1 CSVEEGTGGQYEQYF
TRBJ1-5 TRBV7-8 CASSAGSQQPQHF
TRBJ2-1 TRBV7-3 CASSSEQGMYNEQFF
TRBJ2-1 TRBV7-9 CASSQVAGVNEQFF
TRBJ2-7 TRBV6-6 CASRPQTGTGPFEQYF
TRBJ1-2 TRBV9 CASSVVEHGYGYTF
TRBJ1-5 TRBV3-1 CASSQGSLGSQPQHF
TRBJ1-2 TRBV7-2 CASSLATDTNYGYTF
TRBJ1-2 TRBV7-2 CASSLQPTGAGYTF
TRBJ2-5 TRBV11-2 CASSSRDRYQETQYF
TRBJ1-5 TRBV28 CASSYLRERVGQPQHF
TRBJ2-5 TRBV4-2 CASSQPSGSQETQYF
TRBJ2-7 TRBV7-9 CASSLDSGLSSYEQYF
TRBJ1-2 TRBV7-8 CASSSSRGGPYGYTF
TRBJ1-2 TRBV21-1 CARAGNTLNYGYTF
TRBJ2-1 TRBV5-6 CASSLAYAGNEQFF
TRBJ1-1 TRBV5-1 CASSLPAGTTEAFF
TRBJ2-5 TRBV4-2 CASSQAQGAFLAQETQYF
TRBJ2-5 TRBV12-3/TRBV12-4 CASSLYRPGGETQYF
TRBJ2-1 TRBV7-9 CASSLPAGVYNEQFF
TRBJ2-7 TRBV9 CASSVGQGYSYEQYF
TRBJ2-5 TRBV28 CASSFHNRDRYQETQYF
TRBJ1-2 TRBV7-7 CASSPLDRGLSYTF
TRBJ2-7 TRBV13 CASSSRVAGLYEQYF
TRBJ2-5 TRBV11-2 CASSQGGATMETQYF
TRBJ1-1 TRBV14 CASSQFMNTEAFF